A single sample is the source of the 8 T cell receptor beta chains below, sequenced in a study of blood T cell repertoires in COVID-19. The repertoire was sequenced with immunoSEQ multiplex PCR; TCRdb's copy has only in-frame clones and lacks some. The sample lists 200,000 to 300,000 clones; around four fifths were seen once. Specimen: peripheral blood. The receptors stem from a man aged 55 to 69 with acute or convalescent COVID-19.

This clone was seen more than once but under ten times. CDR3 region: CASSLDSKYEKLFF. In nucleotides, the CDR3 is TGCGCCAGCAGCTTGGACAGCAAGTATGAAAAACTGTTTTTT. The chain links TRBV5-1 to TRBJ1-4, with D uncertain. This CDR3 contains 14 residues. Germline V CDR1 and CDR2: SGHRS, YFSETQ. Trimming removed 0 bases from V and 6 bases from J, with 9 bases in between. Full variable domain (rest looked up from reference TRBV5-1 and TRBJ1-4): KAGVTQTPRYLIKTRGQQVTLSCSPISGHRSVSWYQQTPGQGLQFLFEYFSETQRNKGNFPGRFSGRQFSNSRSEMNVSTLELGDSALYLCASSLDSKYEKLFFGSGTQLSVL.

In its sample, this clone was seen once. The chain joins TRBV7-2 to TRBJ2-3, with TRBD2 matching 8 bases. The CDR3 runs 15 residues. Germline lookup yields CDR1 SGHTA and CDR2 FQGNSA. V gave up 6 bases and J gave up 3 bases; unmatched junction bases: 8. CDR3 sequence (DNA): TGTGCCAGCAGTCATGGACTAGCAGGGACAGATACGCAGTATTTT. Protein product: CASSHGLAGTDTQYF.

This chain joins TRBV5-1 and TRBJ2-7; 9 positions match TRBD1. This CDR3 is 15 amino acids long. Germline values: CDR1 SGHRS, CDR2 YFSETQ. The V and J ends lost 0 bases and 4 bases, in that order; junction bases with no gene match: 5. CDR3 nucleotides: TGCGCCAGCAGCTTGGCACAGGACAGGGGTTACGAGCAGTACTTC. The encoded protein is CASSLAQDRGYEQYF. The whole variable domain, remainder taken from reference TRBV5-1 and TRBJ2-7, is KAGVTQTPRYLIKTRGQQVTLSCSPISGHRSVSWYQQTPGQGLQFLFEYFSETQRNKGNFPGRFSGRQFSNSRSEMNVSTLELGDSALYLCASSLAQDRGYEQYFGPGTRLTVT.

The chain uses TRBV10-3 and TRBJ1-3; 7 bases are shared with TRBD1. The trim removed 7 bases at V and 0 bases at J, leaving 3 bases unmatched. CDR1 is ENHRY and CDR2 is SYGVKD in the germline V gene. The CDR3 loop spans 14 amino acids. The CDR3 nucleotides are TGTGCCATCACAGGGGGTTCCTCTGGAAACACCATATATTTT. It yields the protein CAITGGSSGNTIYF.

The CDR3 DNA follows: TGCGCCAGCAGCTCGGGAGGTCGGGACACCGGGGAGCTGTTTTTT. Amino acids: CASSSGGRDTGELFF. The rearrangement joins TRBV5-1 to TRBJ2-2; 7 bases agree with TRBD2. The CDR3 consists of 15 residues. Looked up from germline, CDR1 is SGHRS and CDR2 is YFSETQ. V gave up 3 bases and J gave up 3 bases; unmatched junction bases: 5.

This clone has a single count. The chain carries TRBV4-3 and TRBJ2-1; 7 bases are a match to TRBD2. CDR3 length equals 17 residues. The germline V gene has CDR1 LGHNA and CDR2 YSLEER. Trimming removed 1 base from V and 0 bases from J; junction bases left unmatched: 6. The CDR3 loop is CASSQGGWTSSYNEQFF. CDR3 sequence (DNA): TGCGCCAGCAGCCAAGGGGGCTGGACTAGCTCCTACAATGAGCAGTTCTTC.

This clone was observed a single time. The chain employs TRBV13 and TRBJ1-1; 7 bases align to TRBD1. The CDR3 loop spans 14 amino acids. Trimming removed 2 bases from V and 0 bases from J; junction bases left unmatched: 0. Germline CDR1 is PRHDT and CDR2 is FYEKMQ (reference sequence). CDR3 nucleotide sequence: TGTGCCAGCAGCTTACAGGGGGTGAACACTGAAGCTTTCTTT. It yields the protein CASSLQGVNTEAFF.

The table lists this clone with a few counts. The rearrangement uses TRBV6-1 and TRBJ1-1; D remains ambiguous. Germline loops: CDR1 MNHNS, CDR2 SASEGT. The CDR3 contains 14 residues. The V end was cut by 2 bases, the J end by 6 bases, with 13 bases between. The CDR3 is CASSEPSGVSEAFF. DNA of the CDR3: TGTGCCAGCAGTGAACCTAGCGGGGTATCTGAAGCTTTCTTT.